The 27 T cell receptor beta chains in this list originate from one sample, sequenced in a study of T cell responses to AZD1222 COVID-19 vaccine. Clones were sequenced by immunoSEQ multiplex PCR, and TCRdb holds only the in-frame ones, with some missing. The sample lists fewer than 150,000 clones; approximately 90% were seen once. This specimen was peripheral blood, taken 28 days after the second AZD1222 dose. Every receptor here comes from an adult who received the AZD1222 COVID-19 vaccine.

This rearrangement joins TRBV10-2 to TRBJ1-2; no reliable D call. The CDR3 sequence is 13 residues long. Germline values: CDR1 WSHSY, CDR2 SAAADI. V dropped 6 bases and J dropped 3 bases, with 11 bases sitting between them. CDR3 nucleotides: TGCGCCAGCAGGCTATGGGCCGACTATGGCTACACCTTC. Amino acids: CASRLWADYGYTF.

J is TRBJ2-3 and V is TRBV7-9; D could derive from TRBD1 or TRBD2 (5 bases each). Germline values: CDR1 SEHNR, CDR2 FQNEAQ (reference sequence). Trimming removed 3 bases at V and 11 bases at J, with 18 bases between. The length of the CDR3 is 14 residues. CDR3 region: CASSFFRDVWMQYF. Written as DNA, the CDR3 is TGTGCCAGCAGCTTCTTCCGGGACGTCTGGATGCAGTATTTT.

The V call is TRBV5-1, the J call TRBJ1-1, with D uncertain. The CDR3 is 14 amino acids. V was shortened by 2 bases and J by 1 base, with 9 bases between the two germline ends. CDR1 and CDR2 (germline): SGHRS, YFSETQ. DNA of the CDR3: TGCGCCAGCAGCTTCGCCCTAGCGAACACTGAAGCTTTCTTT. Protein: CASSFALANTEAFF.

The chain recombines TRBV5-6 with TRBJ1-1, with D possibly matching TRBD1 (5 bases). This CDR3 has 13 amino acids. Germline V gives CDR1 SGHDT, CDR2 YYEEEE. Trimming left V 4 bases short and J 5 bases short, with 12 bases between. Here the CDR3 DNA reads TGTGCCAGCAGCGGGCCTTGGGGGACTGAAGCTTTCTTT. Residues: CASSGPWGTEAFF. Full variable domain (missing parts from reference TRBV5-6 and TRBJ1-1): DAGVTQSPTHLIKTRGQQVTLRCSPKSGHDTVSWYQQALGQGPQFIFQYYEEEERQRGNFPDRFSGHQFPNYSSELNVNALLLGDSALYLCASSGPWGTEAFFGQGTRLTVV.

The gene calls are TRBV10-3 and TRBJ1-1; a possible D gene is TRBD1 (5 bases). CDR1 and CDR2 (germline): ENHRY, SYGVKD. This CDR3 has 13 amino acids. Trimming took 4 bases from V and 3 from J, leaving 9 bases between them. This CDR3 reads CAISGWGDTEAFF. For the CDR3, the DNA is TGTGCCATCAGTGGTTGGGGGGACACTGAAGCTTTCTTT.

This clone was seen just once. The rearrangement links TRBV5-4 to TRBJ1-2; no reliable D call. Germline V gene lookup returns CDR1 SGHNT and CDR2 YYREEE (reference sequence). The CDR3 has 16 residues. Trimming pared 0 bases from V and 2 bases from J, leaving 14 bases between. CDR3 in amino acids: CASSLGPALPNYGYTF. The CDR3 DNA follows: TGTGCCAGCAGCTTGGGCCCAGCTTTACCGAACTATGGCTACACCTTC.

This sequence joins TRBV11-2 and TRBJ1-1; the D is unclear. V was clipped by 1 base and J by 4 bases, with 13 bases between them. Germline V gene sequence: CDR1 SGHAT, CDR2 FQNNGV. This CDR3 region has 15 residues. The CDR3 spells CASSLAGGLGTEAFF. CDR3 DNA: TGTGCCAGCAGCTTAGCCGGAGGACTGGGCACTGAAGCTTTCTTT.

The V gene is TRBV29-1, the J gene TRBJ1-1; unclear D gene. The CDR3 length is 15 residues. Germline lookup yields CDR1 SQVTM and CDR2 ANQGSEA. The V gene lost 5 bases and the J gene lost 0 bases, with 16 bases spanning the gap. As DNA, the CDR3 is TGCAGCGTTACCTGGACGGACTTCATGAACACTGAAGCTTTCTTT. Protein: CSVTWTDFMNTEAFF.

This chain connects TRBV20-1 to TRBJ1-1; no clear D. The CDR3 has 11 amino acids. V was pared by 5 bases and J by 5 bases, with 9 bases between. Germline CDR1 DFQATT, CDR2 SNEGSKA (reference sequence). CDR3 coding DNA: TGCAGTGCTCTTCAGTTGACTGAAGCTTTCTTT. As protein: CSALQLTEAFF.

J is TRBJ1-2 and V is TRBV5-6; D is unresolved. This CDR3 contains 14 residues. The V and J ends lost 0 bases and 7 bases respectively, with 13 bases between them. CDR1 SGHDT and CDR2 YYEEEE come from the germline V gene. CDR3: CASSLVPEPSGYTF. The CDR3 bases are TGTGCCAGCAGCTTGGTTCCCGAACCCTCTGGCTACACCTTC. Supplemented by reference TRBV5-6 and TRBJ1-2, the full variable domain reads DAGVTQSPTHLIKTRGQQVTLRCSPKSGHDTVSWYQQALGQGPQFIFQYYEEEERQRGNFPDRFSGHQFPNYSSELNVNALLLGDSALYLCASSLVPEPSGYTFGSGTRLTVV.

The chain couples TRBV6-5 to TRBJ1-6, with D uncertain. Per germline, CDR1 MNHEY and CDR2 SVGAGI. Trimming left V 7 bases short and J 6 bases short, with 13 bases between. The CDR3 spans 14 residues. In DNA form, the CDR3 reads TGTGCCAGCACTAGCGTGGGCCGTAATTCACCCCTCCACTTT. As protein: CASTSVGRNSPLHF.

The chain recombines TRBV6-5 with TRBJ2-3; D may be TRBD1 or TRBD2 (6 bases each). V lost 4 bases and J lost 4, with 15 bases in between. Germline V CDR1 and CDR2: MNHEY, SVGAGI. CDR3 length: 15 residues. Written as DNA, the CDR3 is TGTGCCAGCAGTTCGCCCAGGGGCGGGGCAGATACGCAGTATTTT. It codes for CASSSPRGGADTQYF.

J is TRBJ1-2 and V is TRBV18; TRBD1 might be the D (6 bases). The germline CDR1 and CDR2 sequences are KGHSH and LQKENI. V dropped 5 bases and J dropped 7 bases, with 20 bases sitting between them. The CDR3 contains 15 residues. The CDR3 spells CASSYVYRDLGGYTF. The CDR3 nucleotides are TGTGCCAGCTCATATGTGTACAGGGACTTGGGTGGCTACACCTTC.

The chain has TRBV7-8 and TRBJ2-3, with TRBD1 matching 8 bases. Trimming took 1 base from V and 2 from J; bases not matched to a gene: 2. The length of the CDR3 is 15 residues. Germline CDR1 reads SGHVS; CDR2 reads FQNEAQ. The CDR3 nucleotides read TGTGCCAGCAGCTTAGGGACAGGGTACACAGATACGCAGTATTTT. It yields the protein CASSLGTGYTDTQYF.

This clone was picked up a small number of times. The chain carries TRBV5-4 and TRBJ2-3, with 7 bases that match TRBD1. This CDR3 contains 13 residues. Germline CDR1 reads SGHNT; CDR2 reads YYREEE (reference sequence). Unmatched junction bases numbered 3, after V lost 4 bases and J lost 4 bases. The CDR3 nucleotides are TGTGCCAGCAGCGCTCAGGGGGCAGATACGCAGTATTTT. Encoded protein: CASSAQGADTQYF.

The chain combines TRBV4-1 with TRBJ1-5; D is uncertain. Germline values: CDR1 MGHRA, CDR2 YSYEKL. The V gene lost 6 bases and the J gene lost 0 bases, with 12 bases spanning the gap. The CDR3 totals 15 residues. CDR3 sequence (DNA): TGCGCCAGCAGTCCGTACACCTATAGCAATCAGCCCCAGCATTTT. Translated, it gives CASSPYTYSNQPQHF.

V usage is TRBV29-1 and J usage is TRBJ2-5; 9 nucleotides align to TRBD2. The CDR3 spans 12 residues. Trimming took 7 bases from V and 5 from J; bases not matched to a gene: 5. Per the germline V gene, CDR1 is SQVTM and CDR2 is ANQGSEA. The CDR3 DNA sequence: TGCAGCGCCAGTAGCGGGAGTGAGACCCAGTACTTC. Translated, it gives CSASSGSETQYF.

The V call is TRBV2, the J call TRBJ1-3; D remains unclear. CDR1 and CDR2 (germline): SNHLY, FYNNEI. The CDR3 extends over 13 amino acids. With 6 bases removed from V and 0 bases from J, the gap between germline ends came to 6 bases. Here the CDR3 reads CASRSYSGNTIYF. The CDR3 bases are TGTGCCAGCAGATCATACTCTGGAAACACCATATATTTT.

The gene calls are TRBV5-5 and TRBJ1-5; D remains unclear. Per the germline V gene, CDR1 is SGHKS and CDR2 is YYEKEE (reference sequence). The CDR3 has 14 residues. Trimming removed 0 bases at V and 2 bases at J, with 6 bases between. CDR3 protein: CASSLGYGNQPQHF. As DNA, the CDR3 is TGTGCCAGCAGCTTGGGCTATGGCAATCAGCCCCAGCATTTT.

The V gene is TRBV11-2, the J gene TRBJ2-1; 10 nucleotides align to TRBD1. The germline V gene encodes CDR1 SGHAT and CDR2 FQNNGV. CDR3 length: 13 amino acids. The V and J ends lost 5 bases and 9 bases, in that order; junction bases with no gene match: 4. The CDR3 loop reads CASSADRGGEQFF. CDR3 in DNA: TGTGCCAGCAGCGCGGACAGGGGGGGTGAGCAGTTCTTC.

The chain has TRBV2 and TRBJ1-6; D unresolved. In germline, CDR1 is SNHLY, CDR2 FYNNEI. The CDR3 has 12 amino acids. The V gene lost 2 bases and the J gene lost 9 bases, with 5 bases spanning the gap. The CDR3 nucleotides read TGTGCCAGCAGTGAATACCGTTCACCCCTCCACTTT. It yields the protein CASSEYRSPLHF.

V and J are TRBV9 and TRBJ2-7, with unresolved D. The CDR3 contains 12 residues. The V gene's germline CDR1 is SGDLS and CDR2 YYNGEE. Trimming cost V 4 bases and J 3 bases, with 8 bases left between them. The CDR3 reads CASSPFLYEQYF. The CDR3, as DNA: TGTGCCAGCAGCCCGTTCCTCTACGAGCAGTACTTC.

The sample holds one count of this clone. V usage is TRBV27 and J usage is TRBJ2-2, with 8 nucleotides matching TRBD2. V trimming: 6 bases; J trimming: 3 bases; junction bases outside the gene matches: 6. CDR1 MNHEY and CDR2 SMNVEV come from the germline V gene (reference sequence). The CDR3 loop spans 15 amino acids. CDR3 sequence: CASRVAGRDTGELFF. CDR3 bases: TGTGCCAGCAGGGTAGCGGGGCGGGACACCGGGGAGCTGTTTTTT.

The chain uses TRBV19 and TRBJ1-1; TRBD1 matches at 8 bases. The CDR3 is made up of 15 amino acids. CDR1 is LNHDA and CDR2 is SQIVND in the germline V gene (reference sequence). V lost 1 base to trimming and J lost 6 bases; unmatched junction nucleotides: 7. For the CDR3, the DNA is TGTGCCAGTAGTATAGCGAGGACAGGGTCACCTGAAGCTTTCTTT. This translates into CASSIARTGSPEAFF.

The genes are TRBV5-6 and TRBJ1-2; D remains unclear. The CDR3 loop spans 14 amino acids. Germline V lookup: CDR1 SGHDT, CDR2 YYEEEE. V lost 2 bases to trimming and J lost 5 bases, with 13 bases between them. CDR3 DNA: TGTGCCAGCAGCTTTCCAGGCAGCAATTATGGCTACACCTTC. Encoded protein: CASSFPGSNYGYTF.

Only one count was recorded for this clone. V is TRBV11-2 and J is TRBJ2-1; D is unclear. CDR3 length: 12 amino acids. The ends were cut back, 2 bases at V and 7 bases at J, with 6 bases in the middle. Germline V gene sequence: CDR1 SGHAT, CDR2 FQNNGV. The CDR3 nucleotides read TGTGCCAGCAGCTTAATGAAGAATGAGCAGTTCTTC. As protein: CASSLMKNEQFF. Supplemented by reference TRBV11-2 and TRBJ2-1, the full variable domain reads EAGVAQSPRYKIIEKRQSVAFWCNPISGHATLYWYQQILGQGPKLLIQFQNNGVVDDSQLPKDRFSAERLKGVDSTLKIQPAKLEDSAVYLCASSLMKNEQFFGPGTRLTVL.

Note on this clone: This sample includes further DNA sequences coding for the same CDR3. V gene TRBV5-6 combines with J gene TRBJ1-1; D remains ambiguous. Germline V gives CDR1 SGHDT, CDR2 YYEEEE. Trimming shortened V by 1 base and J by 1 base, and 5 bases separated the two germline ends. The CDR3 runs to 13 residues. Written as DNA, the CDR3 is TGTGCCAGCAGCTTGAGGCCGAACACTGAAGCTTTCTTT. It yields the protein CASSLRPNTEAFF.